Listed below are T cell receptor beta chains from one sample, sequenced in a study of shared clonotypes between healthy human individuals. Only in-frame clones appear in the TCRdb table, and some are missing; sequencing was by immunoSEQ multiplex PCR. Seen here are a few million clones, 85% to 95% observed once, and the top ten hold over 0.12%. The sample consisted of naive CD4+ T cells sorted from blood. The receptors stem from a man younger than 35 in good health. The CDR3 runs from the conserved cysteine through the conserved F or W. Each record gives: V gene, CDR3 length, J gene, CDR3 protein.

V: TRBV13
length: 12
J: TRBJ2-7
CDR3: CASSLVSYEQYF

V: TRBV7-8
length: 15
J: TRBJ1-4
CDR3: CASSLRGTESEKLFF

V: TRBV29-1
length: 13
J: TRBJ1-2
CDR3: CSAPGQGDYGYTF

V: TRBV6-4
length: 14
J: TRBJ1-1
CDR3: CARTSPGLDTEAFF

V: TRBV21-1
length: 15
J: TRBJ2-7
CDR3: CASSSGTSGTHEQYF

V: TRBV29-1
length: 14
J: TRBJ2-7
CDR3: CSVSRSGFPGEQYF

V: TRBV18
length: 14
J: TRBJ1-1
CDR3: CASSPGQGSTEAFF

V: TRBV9
length: 15
J: TRBJ1-6
CDR3: CASSVAQGTNSPLHF

V: TRBV6-5
length: 12
J: TRBJ2-1
CDR3: CATGPTYNEQFF

V: TRBV7-2
length: 13
J: TRBJ1-1
CDR3: CASSFRGLSEAFF

V: TRBV19
length: 13
J: TRBJ2-7
CDR3: CASSTQGGAEQYF

V: TRBV5-1
length: 16
J: TRBJ2-5
CDR3: CASSLELAGAGETQYF

V: TRBV12-5
length: 15
J: TRBJ2-3
CDR3: CASGQGQGYTDTQYF

V: TRBV2
length: 14
J: TRBJ2-3
CDR3: CASSIAASTDTQYF

V: TRBV4-1
length: 15
J: TRBJ1-1
CDR3: CASSHLVGLNTEAFF

V: TRBV19
length: 15
J: TRBJ1-3
CDR3: CASCPNAGAGNTIYF

V: TRBV2
length: 15
J: TRBJ2-5
CDR3: CASSEEGVNRETQYF

V: TRBV7-8
length: 15
J: TRBJ1-2
CDR3: CASSSWTGGSYGYTF

V: TRBV5-1
length: 15
J: TRBJ1-6
CDR3: CASSLAVGEYSPLHF

V: TRBV7-8
length: 16
J: TRBJ1-5
CDR3: CASSLATGTGGQPQHF

V: TRBV5-1
length: 16
J: TRBJ2-2
CDR3: CASNHGGLAITGELFF

V: TRBV12-5
length: 15
J: TRBJ1-6
CDR3: CASALDQTLNSPLHF

V: TRBV28
length: 12
J: TRBJ1-2
CDR3: CASSLASYGYTF

V: TRBV12-5
length: 14
J: TRBJ2-7
CDR3: CASARIGTDYEQYF

V: TRBV7-9
length: 15
J: TRBJ1-3
CDR3: CASSWDRVSGNTIYF

V: TRBV4-1
length: 16
J: TRBJ2-7
CDR3: CASSGPGTGLLHEQYF

V: TRBV28
length: 17
J: TRBJ1-6
CDR3: CASSLVGTGSFNSPLHF

V: TRBV9
length: 16
J: TRBJ1-4
CDR3: CASSVGWELGGEKLFF

V: TRBV27
length: 16
J: TRBJ2-7
CDR3: CASSLRVGQGIYEQYF

V: TRBV27
length: 16
J: TRBJ2-7
CDR3: CASSLSRTVRGSEQYF

V: TRBV10-3
length: 14
J: TRBJ1-1
CDR3: CAIRAGTENTEAFF

V: TRBV7-3
length: 14
J: TRBJ2-7
CDR3: CASSSGSHTGEQYF

V: TRBV5-5
length: 13
J: TRBJ2-5
CDR3: CASSLGGLETQYF

V: TRBV30
length: 14
J: TRBJ2-7
CDR3: CAWSVRSLNREQYF

V: TRBV9
length: 16
J: TRBJ1-2
CDR3: CASSVDLFLTVAGYTF

V: TRBV7-8
length: 16
J: TRBJ1-1
CDR3: CASSLRVRATNTEAFF

V: TRBV5-4
length: 13
J: TRBJ2-5
CDR3: CASSLEAQGTQYF

V: TRBV5-1
length: 13
J: TRBJ1-6
CDR3: CASSLQGDSPLHF

V: TRBV11-2
length: 16
J: TRBJ2-3
CDR3: CASSTQTSGGTDTQYF

V: TRBV5-1
length: 16
J: TRBJ2-5
CDR3: CASSLGPRGGQETQYF

V: TRBV25-1
length: 13
J: TRBJ1-2
CDR3: CASSSGQFYGYTF

V: TRBV6-1
length: 14
J: TRBJ2-1
CDR3: CASSERGGYNEQFF

V: TRBV28
length: 15
J: TRBJ1-1
CDR3: CASSFPNGLNTEAFF

V: TRBV19
length: 18
J: TRBJ1-2
CDR3: CASSIWATELGLNYGYTF